This TCR beta chain was recorded in a study of shared clonotypes between healthy human individuals. Study in general: Three plates each covered CD4 naive and memory; CD8 naive two, CD8 memory one.

Method: immunoSEQ multiplex PCR; TCRdb's copy keeps in-frame clones and lacks some. In the table there are about 710,000 clones, around 78% of which are singletons. The clonotype was recovered from a woman aged 30 to 39 in good health. The material sequenced was memory CD4+ T cells sorted from blood. Subset of the sample: CD45RA-negative fraction.

The DNA for the CDR3 is TGCGCCAGCAGCCGGGCGACTAGCGGAAACTCTGGGGCCAACGTCCTGACTTTC. This gives the protein CASSRATSGNSGANVLTF. The V gene is TRBV4-1, the J gene TRBJ2-6; TRBD2 agrees at 9 bases. The CDR3 covers 18 residues. J gave up 0 bases and V 4 bases, and 7 bases lay outside the gene matches. Germline-derived CDR1 and CDR2 are MGHRA and YSYEKL.